Presented here are 16 T cell receptor beta chains from one specimen sequenced in a study of cytomegalovirus exposure and HLA in healthy donors. The PCR had 60 Vbeta and 13 Jbeta primers. Method: immunoSEQ multiplex PCR; TCRdb's copy keeps in-frame clones and lacks some. The profile shows around 150,000 clones, 70% to 90% of them singletons. The sample consisted of PBMCs. These receptors all come from a man aged 18-30 years in good health and CMV-seropositive.

Details on this clone: Other DNA sequences within the sample encode an identical CDR3. V gene TRBV7-9 combines with J gene TRBJ2-1, with TRBD2 matching over 10 bases. V was pared by 5 bases and J by 2 bases, with 6 bases of the junction left unmatched. The CDR3 is 16 amino acids. Germline V gene sequence: CDR1 SEHNR, CDR2 FQNEAQ (reference sequence). For the CDR3, the DNA is TGTGCCAGCAGCCTGAGCCTAGCGGGGGCCTACAATGAGCAGTTCTTC. Translated, it gives CASSLSLAGAYNEQFF. Full variable domain (rest looked up from reference TRBV7-9 and TRBJ2-1): DTGVSQNPRHKITKRGQNVTFRCDPISEHNRLYWYRQTLGQGPEFLTYFQNEAQLEKSRLLSDRFSAERPKGSFSTLEIQRTEQGDSAMYLCASSLSLAGAYNEQFFGPGTRLTVL.

DNA for the CDR3: TGTGCCAGCAGTGAAACCCCGGGGGGGCCGGGCAATGAGCAGTTCTTC. Its protein is CASSETPGGPGNEQFF. This sequence joins TRBV6-1 and TRBJ2-1; 8 bases line up with TRBD2. The CDR3 loop spans 16 amino acids. CDR1 is MNHNS and CDR2 is SASEGT in the germline V gene. V trimming: 2 bases; J trimming: 6 bases; junction bases outside the gene matches: 9.

This chain joins TRBV30 and TRBJ2-5; 8 bases are a match to TRBD2. Germline V gives CDR1 GTSNPN, CDR2 SVGIG (reference sequence). The CDR3 totals 18 residues. After removal of 0 bases from V and 5 bases from J, the junction contained 17 bases not matched to a gene. CDR3 coding DNA: TGTGCCTGGAGTGTACCCCCCCCGGGACTAGGCCCCCAGGAGACCCAGTACTTC. It yields the protein CAWSVPPPGLGPQETQYF.

This chain links TRBV11-2 with TRBJ2-6; TRBD1 is a possible D gene (5 bases). Germline values: CDR1 SGHAT, CDR2 FQNNGV. CDR3 length: 17 residues. V lost 6 bases, J lost 5 bases, and 20 bases lay in between. CDR3 in DNA: TGTGCCAGCAGTTCATGGGTCAGGGCTCCTAGGGCCAACGTCCTGACTTTC. Its protein product is CASSSWVRAPRANVLTF. The full variable domain, completed using reference TRBV11-2 and TRBJ2-6, is EAGVAQSPRYKIIEKRQSVAFWCNPISGHATLYWYQQILGQGPKLLIQFQNNGVVDDSQLPKDRFSAERLKGVDSTLKIQPAKLEDSAVYLCASSSWVRAPRANVLTFGAGSRLTVL.

CDR3 DNA sequence: TGTGCCAGCGCCCTCGGAGGGGGGGCAGATACGCAGTATTTT. Translation gives CASALGGGADTQYF. The V gene is TRBV7-2, the J gene TRBJ2-3; a possible D gene is TRBD2 (7 bases). Germline V gene data show CDR1 as SGHTA and CDR2 as FQGNSA. This CDR3 is 14 amino acids long. Trimming pared 8 bases from V and 4 bases from J, leaving 16 bases between.

CDR3 loop: CASSGAGTVTAEETQYF. The CDR3 nucleotides read TGTGCCAGCAGCGGCGCCGGGACAGTCACCGCAGAGGAGACCCAGTACTTC. This chain uses TRBV5-6 with TRBJ2-5; 7 bases line up with TRBD1. Per germline, CDR1 SGHDT and CDR2 YYEEEE. J gave up 5 bases and V 4 bases, and 17 bases lay outside the gene matches. There are 17 residues in the CDR3. Together with reference TRBV5-6 and TRBJ2-5, the CDR3 gives the full variable domain: DAGVTQSPTHLIKTRGQQVTLRCSPKSGHDTVSWYQQALGQGPQFIFQYYEEEERQRGNFPDRFSGHQFPNYSSELNVNALLLGDSALYLCASSGAGTVTAEETQYFGPGTRLLVL.

The gene calls are TRBV5-1 and TRBJ2-6; D may be TRBD2 (6 bases). The germline V gene encodes CDR1 SGHRS and CDR2 YFSETQ. V lost 2 bases to trimming and J lost 4 bases, with 10 bases between them. The CDR3 sequence is 15 residues long. CDR3 coding DNA: TGCGCCAGCAGCTTCGGGGGATCCGGGGCCAACGTCCTGACTTTC. It specifies CASSFGGSGANVLTF.

The V call is TRBV7-9, the J call TRBJ1-5; no definite D call. The CDR3 covers 14 residues. The germline V and J ends were trimmed by 0 bases and 0 bases, with 3 bases remaining between them. In germline, CDR1 is SEHNR, CDR2 FQNEAQ (reference sequence). The CDR3 here is CASSLAYSNQPQHF. DNA of the CDR3: TGTGCCAGCAGCTTAGCGTATAGCAATCAGCCCCAGCATTTT.

The chain carries TRBV7-8 and TRBJ2-7; TRBD1 matches 10 bases. Germline V gene lookup returns CDR1 SGHVS and CDR2 FQNEAQ. V lost 6 bases, J lost 4 bases, and 9 bases stayed unmatched. The CDR3 length is 15 residues. The CDR3 here is CASSSGTGAYYEQYF. CDR3 DNA sequence: TGTGCCAGCAGTTCCGGGACAGGGGCTTATTACGAGCAGTACTTC. Using reference TRBV7-8 and TRBJ2-7 for the parts outside the CDR3, the full variable domain is GAGVSQSPRYKVAKRGQDVALRCDPISGHVSLFWYQQALGQGPEFLTYFQNEAQLDKSGLPSDRFFAERPEGSVSTLKIQRTQQEDSAVYLCASSSGTGAYYEQYFGPGTRLTVT.

The chain links TRBV18 to TRBJ1-4; D is undetermined. Germline CDR1 is KGHSH and CDR2 is LQKENI. The ends were cut back, 1 base at V and 8 bases at J, with 8 bases in the middle. The CDR3 is 13 amino acids. The CDR3 loop is CASSPRNKEKLFF. The CDR3 DNA reads as TGTGCCAGCTCACCACGTAACAAGGAAAAACTGTTTTTT.

The chain links TRBV12-5 to TRBJ1-3, with TRBD1 matching 8 bases. The CDR3 spans 16 residues. Germline loops: CDR1 LGHNT, CDR2 FRNRAP. V lost 3 bases and J lost 3; bases outside the gene matches: 7. The CDR3 spells CASGFSDRADGNTIYF. The CDR3 nucleotides are TGTGCTAGTGGTTTCTCGGACAGGGCTGATGGAAACACCATATATTTT.

The CDR3 sequence is CASRGRTGNTEAFF. DNA for the CDR3: TGTGCCAGCAGGGGTCGAACAGGGAACACTGAAGCTTTCTTT. V and J are TRBV2 and TRBJ1-1; D is perhaps TRBD1 (5 bases). Germline V gene sequence: CDR1 SNHLY, CDR2 FYNNEI. Trimming took off 6 bases at V and 1 base at J, with 12 bases between the two ends. CDR3 size: 14 residues. Filled out from reference TRBV2 and TRBJ1-1, the complete variable domain reads EPEVTQTPSHQVTQMGQEVILRCVPISNHLYFYWYRQILGQKVEFLVSFYNNEISEKSEIFDDQFSVERPDGSNFTLKIRSTKLEDSAMYFCASRGRTGNTEAFFGQGTRLTVV.

This sequence joins TRBV27 and TRBJ2-2, with D possibly matching TRBD1 (6 bases). Deletions cut 5 bases from V and 6 bases from J, with 13 bases between. CDR1 and CDR2 (germline): MNHEY, SMNVEV (reference sequence). This CDR3 has 14 amino acids. The CDR3 bases are TGTGCCAGCAGTACAGTGAGGGGGTCCGGGGAGCTGTTTTTT. Translated: CASSTVRGSGELFF.

The chain's CDR3 is CASSQDPGTYNEQFF. CDR3 coding DNA: TGTGCCAGCAGCCAAGATCCCGGGACCTACAATGAGCAGTTCTTC. The chain joins TRBV4-2 to TRBJ2-1; the D gene is possibly TRBD2 (5 bases). CDR1 is LGHNA, CDR2 YNFKEQ, per germline. The CDR3 is 15 residues long. Deletions cut 0 bases from V and 2 bases from J, with 8 bases between.

This chain uses TRBV7-9 with TRBJ1-2; D may be TRBD1 (6 bases). Between the trimmed V and J ends, which lost 5 bases and 6 bases, there was a span of 13 bases. Per germline, CDR1 SEHNR and CDR2 FQNEAQ (reference sequence). This CDR3 has 13 amino acids. CDR3 protein: CASSLGEGDGYTF. In DNA form, the CDR3 reads TGTGCCAGCAGCCTGGGGGAGGGGGATGGCTACACCTTC.

The chain recombines TRBV11-2 with TRBJ2-5; TRBD1 might be the D (5 bases). V was pared by 2 bases and J by 0 bases, with 13 bases between. CDR1 SGHAT and CDR2 FQNNGV come from the germline V gene. This CDR3 has 16 residues. The CDR3 region is CASSLSDRKYQETQYF. The CDR3 DNA follows: TGTGCCAGCAGCTTATCCGACAGAAAGTACCAAGAGACCCAGTACTTC.